This T cell receptor (beta chain) was found in a study of memory CD4+ T cells and cytomegalovirus serostatus. Study-wide results and caveats: A US-trained random forest predicted CMV serostatus with median AUC about 0.92. Of under 200 reported CMV TCRbeta sequences, some 67 were found in memory CD4+ repertoires.

Notes on this clone: Antigen specificity is unknown.

The CDR3 has 18 residues. Per the original methods: After removing out-of-frame reads, around 2,000,000 distinct TCRbeta sequences remained. Sequenced by immunoSEQ multiplex PCR; TCRdb stores in-frame clones only, minus some. That table furnishes V, J and clone size, whereas the DNA furnished D and trimming. This sample has tens of thousands of clones, with around three quarters found just once. The sort gate was single viable CD3+CD4+CD8-CD45RO+ cells for memory CD4+ T cells. Positive selection with CD4 microbeads enriched total CD4+ T cells. The gene calls are TRBV21-1 and TRBJ1-5; the table's D call of TRBD1 was not tested on the DNA. TRBV21-1 is reported as a pseudogene. The sample taken for sequencing was memory CD4+ T cells from blood. This sequence originates from an adult in good health and CMV-seronegative. DNA of the CDR3: TGTGCCAGCAGCAAGGGCCGAAGGACAGTTTATAGCAATCAGCCCCAGCATTTT. The encoded protein is CASSKGRRTVYSNQPQHF.